Listed below are T cell receptor beta chains from one sample, sequenced in a study of T cells in Graves' hyperthyroidism and ophthalmopathy. TCRdb used MiXCR to reprocess the multiplex PCR reads, holding one entry per CDR3 protein. The sample carries 350,000 to 400,000 distinct CDR3 sequences, 14% to 15% recorded once. Source material: blood. The source of these receptors is a woman aged 30 to 39 with Graves' hyperthyroidism. The CDR3 runs from the conserved cysteine through the conserved F or W. Each record gives: clone size, J gene, V gene, D gene, CDR3 protein, CDR3 DNA. D genes are given only for firm matches. Size is stated for part of the rows, as once, few or many counts, or as a class when the clone is expanded.

many TRBJ2-1 TRBV5-6 TRBD1 CASSGTGFNEQFF TGTGCCAGCAGCGGGACAGGGTTCAATGAGCAGTTCTTC
many TRBJ2-5 TRBV30 TRBD2 CAWSVGLPSGSWGETQYF TGTGCCTGGAGTGTCGGTCTCCCTAGCGGGAGCTGGGGAGAGACCCAGTACTTC
few TRBJ2-2 TRBV9 . CASSVVPTGELFF TGTGCCAGCAGCGTAGTACCTACCGGGGAGCTGTTTTTT
many TRBJ1-6 TRBV3-1 . CASSQDSDGYSPLHF TGTGCCAGCAGCCAAGACTCGGACGGTTATTCACCCCTCCACTTT
. TRBJ2-1 TRBV20-1 TRBD2 CSASPMQLAGFGNEQFF TGCAGTGCTAGCCCGATGCAACTAGCGGGCTTCGGAAATGAGCAGTTCTTC
many TRBJ1-5 TRBV18 . CASSPQGREGNQPQHF TGTGCCAGCTCCCCACAGGGCAGGGAGGGCAATCAGCCCCAGCATTTT
many TRBJ2-1 TRBV7-2 TRBD2 CASSSSGRAYNEQFF TGTGCCAGCAGCTCTAGCGGGAGGGCCTACAATGAGCAGTTCTTC
many TRBJ1-1 TRBV2 TRBD1 CASSAGGPGTEAFF TGTGCCAGCAGTGCAGGGGGGCCGGGTACTGAAGCTTTCTTT
few TRBJ2-5 TRBV10-3 TRBD1 CAISDSPGGQGETQYF TGTGCCATCAGTGATTCCCCCGGGGGACAGGGGGAGACCCAGTACTTC
few TRBJ1-1 TRBV10-3 . CAISESGGGTEAFF TGTGCCATCAGTGAGTCGGGAGGGGGCACTGAAGCTTTCTTT
. TRBJ2-3 TRBV27 TRBD2 CASSYSGGGYTDTQYF TGTGCCAGCAGTTACAGCGGGGGCGGCTACACAGATACGCAGTATTTT
many TRBJ1-2 TRBV28 . CASSLHPGDNYGYTF TGTGCCAGCAGTTTACACCCCGGGGATAACTATGGCTACACCTTC
. TRBJ1-2 TRBV19 . CASTHNPPVPGYGYTF TGTGCCAGTACCCACAATCCCCCGGTCCCAGGATATGGCTACACCTTC
many TRBJ2-5 TRBV18 . CASSPSGTSQETQYF TGTGCCAGCTCACCAAGCGGGACATCACAAGAGACCCAGTACTTC
few TRBJ2-7 TRBV28 . CASSSQGLGGYEQYF TGTGCCAGCAGTTCTCAGGGATTAGGTGGCTACGAGCAGTACTTC
many TRBJ2-1 TRBV20-1 TRBD2 CSARDLKREWYNEQFF TGCAGTGCTAGAGATCTTAAGCGGGAGTGGTACAATGAGCAGTTCTTC
many TRBJ2-7 TRBV28 . CASRTVMTVSSYEQYF TGTGCCAGCAGGACTGTAATGACCGTAAGCTCCTACGAGCAGTACTTC
few TRBJ1-4 TRBV11-2 TRBD1 CASSFSWEDRRKEKLFF TGTGCCAGCAGCTTTAGTTGGGAGGACAGGCGGAAGGAAAAACTGTTTTTT
many TRBJ1-1 TRBV12-3/TRBV12-4 . CASTSLAEAFF TGTGCCAGCACCAGTTTGGCTGAAGCTTTCTTT
few TRBJ2-4 TRBV5-4 TRBD1 CASSPSQGPNIQYF TGTGCCAGCAGTCCGTCACAGGGGCCAAACATTCAGTACTTC
. TRBJ2-4 TRBV7-2 TRBD2 CASSLAELAVKNIQYF TGTGCCAGCAGCTTAGCGGAACTAGCGGTCAAAAACATTCAGTACTTC
many TRBJ2-3 TRBV5-1 . CASSSPGTDTQYF TGTGCCAGCAGTTCACCAGGGACAGATACGCAGTATTTT
few TRBJ2-7 TRBV29-1 TRBD2 CSVERTSLYEQYF TGCAGCGTAGAGCGGACTAGCCTATACGAGCAGTACTTC
many TRBJ1-2 TRBV9 . CASTSLSYGYTF TGTGCCAGCACCTCCCTGAGCTATGGCTACACCTTC
. TRBJ2-1 TRBV24-1 TRBD2 CATSDVTSGMNEQFF TGTGCCACCAGTGATGTTACTAGCGGGATGAATGAGCAGTTCTTC
many TRBJ2-5 TRBV25-1 . CASSPQDYQETQYF TGTGCCAGCAGCCCTCAGGACTATCAAGAGACCCAGTACTTC
few TRBJ1-5 TRBV2 TRBD1 CASSATGQGYSNQPQHF TGTGCCAGCAGTGCCACGGGACAGGGATATAGCAATCAGCCCCAGCATTTT
many TRBJ2-7 TRBV5-1 TRBD1 CASSKRDRGGEQYF TGCGCCAGCAGCAAAAGGGACAGGGGTGGCGAGCAGTACTTC